Listed here are 8 T cell receptor beta chains from one sample, sequenced in a study of identical twins. TCRdb re-derived calls from the 5' RACE reads in MiXCR, one entry per CDR3 protein. This table has around 170 distinct CDR3 sequences, roughly 80% appearing once. The material sequenced was CD4+ T cells sorted from blood. The receptors originated from a woman aged 18-29 years in good health. This table probably holds off-target reads from a library built for another chain.

This clonotype is a singleton in its sample. This sequence joins TRBV11-2 and TRBJ2-2; no definite D call. Germline assignment: CDR1 SGHAT and CDR2 FQNNGV. The CDR3 is 12 residues long. Trimming pared 5 bases from V and 8 bases from J, leaving 9 bases between. In DNA, the CDR3 is TGTGCCAGCAGCCCCGTAGTGGGGGAGCTGTTTTTT. Amino acids: CASSPVVGELFF.

Comments on this clonotype: The junction shows a germline mismatch at one end, possibly a read error. The CDR3 coding sequence is TGTACAATGAGGCTTAACATGAATTATGGAGGAAGCCAAGGAAATCTCATCTTT. It encodes CTMRLNMNYGGSQGNLIF. J is TRBJ1-1 and V is TRBV2; no clear D gene. Germline V gene lookup returns CDR1 SNHLY and CDR2 FYNNEI. CDR3 size: 18 residues.

V gene TRBV6-1 combines with J gene TRBJ2-2; tentatively, D is TRBD2 (6 bases). With 6 bases removed from V and 1 base from J, the gap between germline ends came to 12 bases. The germline V gene has CDR1 MNHNS and CDR2 SASEGT. The CDR3 loop spans 15 amino acids. CDR3 region: CASSPSVKNTGELFF. As DNA, the CDR3 is TGTGCCAGCAGCCCTAGCGTTAAGAACACCGGGGAGCTGTTTTTT.

As concerns this clonotype: A read error may account for a junction end that differs from germline. This sequence joins TRBV20-1 and TRBJ1-1; unclear D gene. CDR3 length equals 15 residues. Germline V gives CDR1 DFQATT, CDR2 SNEGSKA (reference sequence). The CDR3 sequence: CSARDRRGSQGNLIF. The CDR3 nucleotides read TGCAGTGCTAGAGATAGGAGAGGAAGCCAAGGAAATCTCATCTTT.

This clonotype was counted only a few times. The CDR3 bases are TGTGCCAGCAGTTTAGAAAGACAGGGGGAGACCCAGTACTTC. Translated, it gives CASSLERQGETQYF. This chain links TRBV12-3 or TRBV12-4 with TRBJ2-5; 8 nucleotides match TRBD1. The V segment lost 1 base and the J segment 5 bases; nucleotides outside the gene matches: 3. The CDR3 sequence is 14 residues long.

The chain joins TRBV4-1 to TRBJ2-7; no clear D. V lost 1 base, J lost 3 bases, and 7 bases lay in between. Per germline, CDR1 MGHRA and CDR2 YSYEKL. There are 13 residues in the CDR3. The CDR3 DNA sequence: TGCGCCAGCAGCCAAGGCCCTTTCTACGAGCAGTACTTC. This gives the protein CASSQGPFYEQYF.

V usage is TRBV11-1 and J usage is TRBJ2-7, with D possibly matching TRBD1 (6 bases). The CDR3 runs 13 residues. V was shortened by 5 bases and J by 5 bases, with 13 bases between the two germline ends. In germline, CDR1 is SGHAT, CDR2 FQDESV (reference sequence). CDR3 residues: CASSPDSSHEQYF. In nucleotides, the CDR3 is TGTGCCAGCAGCCCGGACAGTTCCCACGAGCAGTACTTC.

This chain links TRBV12-2 with TRBJ2-6; the tabulated D call, TRBD1, remains unverified against the DNA. TRBV12-2 is an annotated pseudogene. The CDR3 is 15 amino acids. The CDR3 is CASRFTGVGANVLTF. CDR3 bases: TGTGCAAGTCGCTTTACAGGGGTTGGGGCCAACGTCCTGACTTTC.